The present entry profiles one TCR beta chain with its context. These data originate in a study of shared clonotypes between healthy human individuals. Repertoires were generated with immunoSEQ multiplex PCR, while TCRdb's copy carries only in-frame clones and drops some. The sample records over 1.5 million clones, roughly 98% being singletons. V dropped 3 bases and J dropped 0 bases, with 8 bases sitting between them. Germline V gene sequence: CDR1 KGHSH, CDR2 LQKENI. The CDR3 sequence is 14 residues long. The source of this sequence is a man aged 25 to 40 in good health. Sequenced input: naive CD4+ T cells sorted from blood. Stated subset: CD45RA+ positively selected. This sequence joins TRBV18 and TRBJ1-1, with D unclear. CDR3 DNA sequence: TGTGCCAGCTCACCGGATCATATGAACACTGAAGCTTTCTTT. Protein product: CASSPDHMNTEAFF.